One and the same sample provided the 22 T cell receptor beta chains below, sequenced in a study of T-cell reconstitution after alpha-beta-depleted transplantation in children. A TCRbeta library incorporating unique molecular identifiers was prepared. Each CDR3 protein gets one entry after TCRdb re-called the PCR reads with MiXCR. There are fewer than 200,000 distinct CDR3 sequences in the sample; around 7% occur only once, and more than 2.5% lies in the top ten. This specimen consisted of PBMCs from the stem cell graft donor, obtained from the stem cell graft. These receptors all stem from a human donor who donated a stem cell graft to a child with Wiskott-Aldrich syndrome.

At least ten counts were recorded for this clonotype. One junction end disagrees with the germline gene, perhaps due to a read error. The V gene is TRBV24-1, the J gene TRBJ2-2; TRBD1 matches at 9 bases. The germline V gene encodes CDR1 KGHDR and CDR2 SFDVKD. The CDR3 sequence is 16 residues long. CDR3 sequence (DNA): TGTGCCACCAGTGCTTTGGGACAGGGAGCCACCGGGGAGCTGTTTTTT. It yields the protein CATSALGQGATGELFF.

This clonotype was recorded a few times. The CDR3 region is CASSARGQRNEKLFF. In nucleotides, the CDR3 is TGTGCCAGCAGCGCGCGGGGGCAGAGGAATGAAAAACTGTTTTTT. The rearrangement links TRBV5-6 to TRBJ1-4, with D possibly being TRBD1 (6 bases). CDR1 is SGHDT and CDR2 is YYEEEE in the germline V gene. Trimming took 4 bases from V and 5 from J, leaving 15 bases between them. The CDR3 has 15 residues. The full variable domain, rest sourced from reference TRBV5-6 and TRBJ1-4, is DAGVTQSPTHLIKTRGQQVTLRCSPKSGHDTVSWYQQALGQGPQFIFQYYEEEERQRGNFPDRFSGHQFPNYSSELNVNALLLGDSALYLCASSARGQRNEKLFFGSGTQLSVL.

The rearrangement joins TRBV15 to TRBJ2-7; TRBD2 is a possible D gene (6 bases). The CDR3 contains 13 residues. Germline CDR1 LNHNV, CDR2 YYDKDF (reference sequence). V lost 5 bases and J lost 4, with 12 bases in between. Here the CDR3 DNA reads TGTGCCACCAGCTCCCGGGACTTTTACGAGCAGTACTTC. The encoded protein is CATSSRDFYEQYF.

CDR3 sequence: CASRPGQGPALADTQYF. DNA for the CDR3: TGCGCCAGCCGACCGGGACAGGGCCCGGCGCTCGCAGATACGCAGTATTTT. The rearrangement joins TRBV5-1 to TRBJ2-3; 9 bases map to TRBD1. The V segment lost 7 bases and the J segment 4 bases; nucleotides outside the gene matches: 16. Germline lookup yields CDR1 SGHRS and CDR2 YFSETQ. The CDR3 sequence is 17 residues long.

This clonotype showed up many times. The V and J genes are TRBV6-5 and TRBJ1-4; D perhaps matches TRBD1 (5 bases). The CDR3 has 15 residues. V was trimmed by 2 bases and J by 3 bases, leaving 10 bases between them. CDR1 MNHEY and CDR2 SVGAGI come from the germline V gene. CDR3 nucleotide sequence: TGTGCCAGCAGTTACCTAGGGGAGGCTAATGAAAAACTGTTTTTT. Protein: CASSYLGEANEKLFF.

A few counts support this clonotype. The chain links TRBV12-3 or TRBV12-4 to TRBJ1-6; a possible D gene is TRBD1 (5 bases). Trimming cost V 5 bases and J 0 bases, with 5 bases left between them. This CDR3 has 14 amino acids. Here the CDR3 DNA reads TGTGCCAGCAGTGACAGCTCCTATAATTCACCCCTCCACTTT. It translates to CASSDSSYNSPLHF.

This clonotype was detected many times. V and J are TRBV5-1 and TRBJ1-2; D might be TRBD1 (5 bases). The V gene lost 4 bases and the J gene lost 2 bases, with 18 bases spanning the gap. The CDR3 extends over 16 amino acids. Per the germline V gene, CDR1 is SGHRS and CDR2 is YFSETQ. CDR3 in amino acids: CASSVDPRDQNYGYTF. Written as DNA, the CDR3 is TGCGCCAGCAGCGTAGACCCCAGGGACCAGAACTATGGCTACACCTTC.

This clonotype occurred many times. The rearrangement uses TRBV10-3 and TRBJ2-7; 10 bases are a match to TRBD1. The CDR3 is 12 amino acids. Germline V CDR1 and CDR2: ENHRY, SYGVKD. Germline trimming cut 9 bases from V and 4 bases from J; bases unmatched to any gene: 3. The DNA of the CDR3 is TGTGCCATTGGGACAGGGGATTACGAGCAGTACTTC. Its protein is CAIGTGDYEQYF.

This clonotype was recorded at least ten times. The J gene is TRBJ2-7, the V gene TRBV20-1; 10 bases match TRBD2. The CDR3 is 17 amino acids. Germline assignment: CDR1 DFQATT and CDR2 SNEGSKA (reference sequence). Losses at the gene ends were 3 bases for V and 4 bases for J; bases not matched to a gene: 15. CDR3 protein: CSASRLAGVGRPYEQYF. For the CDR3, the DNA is TGCAGTGCTAGTCGGCTAGCGGGAGTAGGGCGGCCTTACGAGCAGTACTTC.

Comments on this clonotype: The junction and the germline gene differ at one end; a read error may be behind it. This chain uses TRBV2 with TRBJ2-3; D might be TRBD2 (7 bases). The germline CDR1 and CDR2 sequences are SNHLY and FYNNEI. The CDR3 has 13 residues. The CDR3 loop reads CASGEGVPDTHYF. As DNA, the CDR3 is TGTGCCAGCGGGGAGGGGGTCCCAGATACGCATTATTTT.

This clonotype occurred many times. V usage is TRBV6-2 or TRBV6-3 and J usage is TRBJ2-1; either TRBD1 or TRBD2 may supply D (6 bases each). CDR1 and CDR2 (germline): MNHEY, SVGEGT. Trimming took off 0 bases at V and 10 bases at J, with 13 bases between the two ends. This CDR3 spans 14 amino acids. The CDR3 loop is CASSYSYRAGEQFF. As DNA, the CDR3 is TGTGCCAGCAGTTACTCGTACAGGGCGGGGGAGCAGTTCTTC.

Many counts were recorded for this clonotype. The CDR3 DNA follows: TGTGCCAGCAGCTTGAGCACTAGCACAGATACGCAGTATTTT. It encodes CASSLSTSTDTQYF. The rearrangement uses TRBV7-6 and TRBJ2-3, with D hard to call. Trimming took off 3 bases at V and 0 bases at J, with 7 bases between the two ends. Germline loops: CDR1 SGHVS, CDR2 FNYEAQ. The CDR3 covers 14 residues.

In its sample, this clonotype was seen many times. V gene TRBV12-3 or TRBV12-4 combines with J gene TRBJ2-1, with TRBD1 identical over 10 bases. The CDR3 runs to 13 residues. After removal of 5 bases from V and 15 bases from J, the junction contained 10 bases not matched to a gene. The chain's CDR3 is CASSLPGQGMGFF. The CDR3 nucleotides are TGTGCCAGCAGTCTACCGGGACAGGGGATGGGGTTCTTC.

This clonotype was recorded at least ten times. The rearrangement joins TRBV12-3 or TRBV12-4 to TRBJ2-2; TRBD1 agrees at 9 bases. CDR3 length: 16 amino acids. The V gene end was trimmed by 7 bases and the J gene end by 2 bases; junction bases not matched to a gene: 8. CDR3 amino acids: CASTTTGGFNTGELFF. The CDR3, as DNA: TGTGCCAGCACTACAACAGGGGGCTTTAACACCGGGGAGCTGTTTTTT.

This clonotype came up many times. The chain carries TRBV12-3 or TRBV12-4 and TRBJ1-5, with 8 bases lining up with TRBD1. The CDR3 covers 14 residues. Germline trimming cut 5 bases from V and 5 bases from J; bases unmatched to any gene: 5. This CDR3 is CASSTRGRDQPQHF. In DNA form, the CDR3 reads TGTGCCAGCAGTACCAGGGGGCGAGATCAGCCCCAGCATTTT.

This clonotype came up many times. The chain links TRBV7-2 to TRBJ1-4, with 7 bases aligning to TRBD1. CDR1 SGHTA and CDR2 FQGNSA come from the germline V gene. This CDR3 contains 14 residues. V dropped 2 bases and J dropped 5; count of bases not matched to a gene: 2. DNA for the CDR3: TGTGCCAGCAGCTTAATGGGACAGAATGAAAAACTGTTTTTT. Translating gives CASSLMGQNEKLFF.

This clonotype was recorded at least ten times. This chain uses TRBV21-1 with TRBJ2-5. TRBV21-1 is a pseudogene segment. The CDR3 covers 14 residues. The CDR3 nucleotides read TGTGCCAGCAGCAAAGAGGCGTACCAAGAGACCCAGTACTTC. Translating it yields CASSKEAYQETQYF.

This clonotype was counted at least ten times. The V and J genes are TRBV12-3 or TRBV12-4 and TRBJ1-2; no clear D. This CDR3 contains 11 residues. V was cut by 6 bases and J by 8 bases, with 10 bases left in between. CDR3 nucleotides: TGTGCCAGCAGGGGGATTCGAGGCTACACCTTC. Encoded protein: CASRGIRGYTF.

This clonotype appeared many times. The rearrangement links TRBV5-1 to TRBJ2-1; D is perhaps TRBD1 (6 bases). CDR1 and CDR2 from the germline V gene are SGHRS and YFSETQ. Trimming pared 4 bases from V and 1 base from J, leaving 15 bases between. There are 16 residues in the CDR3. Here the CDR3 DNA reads TGCGCCAGCAGCCCATACAGGGTGCAGTCCTACAATGAGCAGTTCTTC. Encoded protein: CASSPYRVQSYNEQFF.

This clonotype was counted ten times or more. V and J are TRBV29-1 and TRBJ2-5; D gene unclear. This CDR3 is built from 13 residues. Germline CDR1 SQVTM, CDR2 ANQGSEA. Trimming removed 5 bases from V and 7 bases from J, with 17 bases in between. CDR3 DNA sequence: TGCAGCGTTCGCCAAGGACCCTCAGGGACCCAGTACTTC. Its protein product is CSVRQGPSGTQYF.

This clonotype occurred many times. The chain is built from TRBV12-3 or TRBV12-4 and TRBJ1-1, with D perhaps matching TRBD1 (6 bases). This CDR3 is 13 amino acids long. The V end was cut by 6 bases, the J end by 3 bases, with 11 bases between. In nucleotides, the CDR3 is TGTGCCAGCAGAACGACAGGATACACTGAAGCTTTCTTT. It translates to CASRTTGYTEAFF.

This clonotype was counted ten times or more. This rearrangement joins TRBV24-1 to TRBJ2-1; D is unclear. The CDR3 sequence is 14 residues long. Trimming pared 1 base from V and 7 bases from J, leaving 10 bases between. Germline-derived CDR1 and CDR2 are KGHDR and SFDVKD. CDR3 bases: TGTGCCACCAGTGATTTCCCCCAAACTAATGAGCAGTTCTTC. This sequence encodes CATSDFPQTNEQFF.